The entry below gives a single T cell receptor (beta chain) sequence along with its context. The entry originates in a study of blood T cell dynamics during melanoma immunotherapy. The time point here: pre-treatment baseline. No patient had earlier systemic cancer treatment, concurrent immunosuppressants, or another active cancer. This table comes from immunoSEQ multiplex PCR, and its TCRdb copy is limited to in-frame clones, with some not included. The data contain over 15,000 clones, 65% to 90% of them singletons. The germline V gene encodes CDR1 KGHSH and CDR2 LQKENI. V lost 3 bases, J lost 6 bases, and 9 bases stayed unmatched. The CDR3 sequence is 16 residues long.

The chain links TRBV18 to TRBJ2-1; 9 bases are a match to TRBD2. The origin of this receptor is a human donor with melanoma. Sequenced here: blood, sampled from a patient treated with checkpoint blockade. The chain's CDR3 is CASSPLAGVKVNEQFF. DNA for the CDR3: TGTGCCAGCTCACCTTTAGCGGGAGTAAAAGTCAATGAGCAGTTCTTC. The complete variable domain, with remaining parts taken from reference TRBV18 and TRBJ2-1, reads NAGVMQNPRHLVRRRGQEARLRCSPMKGHSHVYWYRQLPEEGLKFMVYLQKENIIDESGMPKERFSAEFPKEGPSILRIQQVVRGDSAAYFCASSPLAGVKVNEQFFGPGTRLTVL.